This T cell receptor (beta chain) appears in the sequencing data of a study of blood T cell repertoires in COVID-19. Generated by immunoSEQ multiplex PCR, the TCRdb table keeps only in-frame clones and is missing some. This table has about 250,000 clones, roughly 88% appearing once. This clone was recorded once. The germline gives CDR1 LNHDA, CDR2 SQIVND (reference sequence). Trimming removed 8 bases at V and 0 bases at J, with 14 bases between. The CDR3 has 15 residues. This clonotype originated in a woman at least 80 years old with COVID-19, enrolled during active disease. Sequencing was carried out using peripheral blood. The rearrangement joins TRBV19 to TRBJ1-5, with TRBD1 as a possible D gene (6 bases). CDR3 loop: CASAKTGNSNQPQHF. DNA for the CDR3: TGTGCCAGTGCCAAGACAGGTAATAGCAATCAGCCCCAGCATTTT.